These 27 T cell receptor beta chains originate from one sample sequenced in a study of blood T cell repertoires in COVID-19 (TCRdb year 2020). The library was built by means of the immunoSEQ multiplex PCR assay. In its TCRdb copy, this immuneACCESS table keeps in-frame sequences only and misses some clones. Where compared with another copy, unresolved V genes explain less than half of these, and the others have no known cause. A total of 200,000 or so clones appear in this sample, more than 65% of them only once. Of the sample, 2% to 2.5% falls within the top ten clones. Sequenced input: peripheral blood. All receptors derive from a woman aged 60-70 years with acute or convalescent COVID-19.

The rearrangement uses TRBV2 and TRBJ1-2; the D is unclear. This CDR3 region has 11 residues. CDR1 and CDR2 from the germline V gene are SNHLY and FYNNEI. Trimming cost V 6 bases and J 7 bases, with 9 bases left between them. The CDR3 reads CASRGSRGYTF. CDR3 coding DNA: TGTGCCAGCAGGGGGAGTCGTGGCTACACCTTC.

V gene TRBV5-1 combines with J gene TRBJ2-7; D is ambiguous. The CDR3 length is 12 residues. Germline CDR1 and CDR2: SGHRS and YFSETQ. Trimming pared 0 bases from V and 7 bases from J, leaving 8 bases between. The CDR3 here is CASSLVYEEQYF. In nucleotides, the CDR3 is TGCGCCAGCAGCTTGGTCTACGAAGAGCAGTACTTC. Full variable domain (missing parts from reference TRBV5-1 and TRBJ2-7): KAGVTQTPRYLIKTRGQQVTLSCSPISGHRSVSWYQQTPGQGLQFLFEYFSETQRNKGNFPGRFSGRQFSNSRSEMNVSTLELGDSALYLCASSLVYEEQYFGPGTRLTVT.

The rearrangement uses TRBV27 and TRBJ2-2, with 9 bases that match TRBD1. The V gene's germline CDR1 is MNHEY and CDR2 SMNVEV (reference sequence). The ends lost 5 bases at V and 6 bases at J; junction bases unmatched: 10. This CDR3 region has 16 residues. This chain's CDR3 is CASSRRTGVLAGELFF. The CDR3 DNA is TGTGCCAGCAGTCGTAGGACAGGGGTGTTAGCCGGGGAGCTGTTTTTT.

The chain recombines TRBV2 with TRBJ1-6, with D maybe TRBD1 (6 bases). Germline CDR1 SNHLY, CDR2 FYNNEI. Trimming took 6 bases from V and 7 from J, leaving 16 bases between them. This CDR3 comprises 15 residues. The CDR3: CASRPQGSLNSPLHF. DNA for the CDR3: TGTGCCAGCAGGCCTCAGGGGAGTTTGAATTCACCCCTCCACTTT.

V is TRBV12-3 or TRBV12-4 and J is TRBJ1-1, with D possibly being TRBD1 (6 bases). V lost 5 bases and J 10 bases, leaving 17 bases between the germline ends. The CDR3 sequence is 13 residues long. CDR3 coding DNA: TGTGCCAGCAGTCAACTGCCGGGACACGGAGCTTTCTTT. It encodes CASSQLPGHGAFF.

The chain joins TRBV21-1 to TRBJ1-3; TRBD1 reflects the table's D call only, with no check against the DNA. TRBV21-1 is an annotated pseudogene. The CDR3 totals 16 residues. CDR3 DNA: TGTGCCAGCAGGGCATGCCGGGACAACTCTGGAAACACCATATATTTT. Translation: CASRACRDNSGNTIYF.

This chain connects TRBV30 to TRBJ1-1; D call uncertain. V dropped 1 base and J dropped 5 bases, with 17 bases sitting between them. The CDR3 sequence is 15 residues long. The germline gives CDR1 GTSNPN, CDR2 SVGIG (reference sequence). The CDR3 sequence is CAWSALNARGTEAFF. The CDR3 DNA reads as TGTGCCTGGAGTGCCCTCAATGCTCGCGGAACTGAAGCTTTCTTT.

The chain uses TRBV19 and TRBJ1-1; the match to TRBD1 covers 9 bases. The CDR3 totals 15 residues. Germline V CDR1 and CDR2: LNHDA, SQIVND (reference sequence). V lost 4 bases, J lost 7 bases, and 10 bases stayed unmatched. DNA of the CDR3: TGTGCCAGTAGTAACCCCGGGACAGGGAGCCGTGAAGCTTTCTTT. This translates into CASSNPGTGSREAFF.

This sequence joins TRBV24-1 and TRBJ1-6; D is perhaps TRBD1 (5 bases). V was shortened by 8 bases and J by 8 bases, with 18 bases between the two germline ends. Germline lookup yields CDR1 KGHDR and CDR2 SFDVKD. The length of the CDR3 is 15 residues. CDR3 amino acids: CATIRGSGHDSPLHF. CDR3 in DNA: TGTGCCACCATTCGGGGGTCGGGTCACGATTCACCCCTCCACTTT.

The CDR3 reads CASSKVDPVRDRGLINYGYTF. The CDR3 DNA reads as TGTGCCAGCAGCAAAGTAGACCCCGTGCGGGACAGGGGCCTTATTAACTATGGCTACACCTTC. The rearrangement links TRBV21-1 to TRBJ1-2; the table's D gene call, TRBD1, was not cross checked with the DNA. TRBV21-1 is annotated as a pseudogene. This CDR3 comprises 21 residues.

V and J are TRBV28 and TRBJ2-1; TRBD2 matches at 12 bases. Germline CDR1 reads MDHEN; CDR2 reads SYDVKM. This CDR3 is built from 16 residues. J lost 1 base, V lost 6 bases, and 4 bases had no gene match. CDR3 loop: CASSTTSGGSYNEQFF. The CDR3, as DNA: TGTGCCAGCAGCACCACTAGCGGGGGGTCCTACAATGAGCAGTTCTTC.

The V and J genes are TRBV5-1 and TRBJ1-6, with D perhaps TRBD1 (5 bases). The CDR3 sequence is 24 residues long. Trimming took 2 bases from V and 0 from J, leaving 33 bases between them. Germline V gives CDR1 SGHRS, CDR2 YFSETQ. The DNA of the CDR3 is TGCGCCAGCAGCTTTGTGGGGCCCAGGCAGTTTCGGAGTCTCCTCAGCTCCTATAATTCACCCCTCCACTTT. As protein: CASSFVGPRQFRSLLSSYNSPLHF.

The CDR3 coding sequence is TGTGCCAGTAGTCGGTTGGGGGACAGAAATCAGCCCCAGCATTTT. Its protein product is CASSRLGDRNQPQHF. The V gene is TRBV19, the J gene TRBJ1-5, with 7 positions matching TRBD1. Trimming at V came to 5 bases and at J to 4 bases, leaving 8 bases not matched to a gene. The germline V gene encodes CDR1 LNHDA and CDR2 SQIVND (reference sequence). CDR3 size: 15 residues.

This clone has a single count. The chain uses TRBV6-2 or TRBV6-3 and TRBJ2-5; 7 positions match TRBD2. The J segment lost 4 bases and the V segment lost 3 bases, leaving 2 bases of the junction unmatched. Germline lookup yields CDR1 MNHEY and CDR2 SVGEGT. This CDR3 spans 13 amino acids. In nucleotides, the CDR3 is TGTGCCAGCAGTTATGGCGGGGGAGAGACCCAGTACTTC. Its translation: CASSYGGGETQYF.

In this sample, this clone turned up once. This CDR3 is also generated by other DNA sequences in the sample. The CDR3 loop reads CAWSRDRVSEAFF. CDR3 bases: TGTGCCTGGAGCCGGGACAGGGTGTCTGAAGCTTTCTTT. The chain is built from TRBV30 and TRBJ1-1; 9 nucleotides agree with TRBD1. This CDR3 comprises 13 residues. V was clipped by 3 bases and J by 6 bases; unmatched bases: 5. Germline CDR1 reads GTSNPN; CDR2 reads SVGIG (reference sequence). The full variable domain, with the rest looked up from reference TRBV30 and TRBJ1-1, is SQTIHQWPATLVQPVGSPLSLECTVEGTSNPNLYWYRQAAGRGLQLLFYSVGIGQISSEVPQNLSASRPQDRQFILSSKKLLLSDSGFYLCAWSRDRVSEAFFGQGTRLTVV.

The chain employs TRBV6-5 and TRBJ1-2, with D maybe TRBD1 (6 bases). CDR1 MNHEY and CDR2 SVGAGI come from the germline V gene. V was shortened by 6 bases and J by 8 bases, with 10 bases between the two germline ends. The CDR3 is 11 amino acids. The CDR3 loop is CASRGARGYTF. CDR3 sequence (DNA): TGTGCCAGCAGGGGGGCCAGGGGCTACACCTTC.

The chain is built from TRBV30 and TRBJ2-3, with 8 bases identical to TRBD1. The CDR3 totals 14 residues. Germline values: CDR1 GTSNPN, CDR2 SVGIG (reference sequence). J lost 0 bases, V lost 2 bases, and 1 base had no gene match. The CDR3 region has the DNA TGTGCCTGGAGTCAGGGGGCGAGCACAGATACGCAGTATTTT. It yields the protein CAWSQGASTDTQYF.

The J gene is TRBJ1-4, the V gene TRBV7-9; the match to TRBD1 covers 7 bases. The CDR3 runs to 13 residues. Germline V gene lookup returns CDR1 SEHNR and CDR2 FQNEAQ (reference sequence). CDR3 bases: TGTGCTCTTGGGACTTCAGGGGGTGAAAAACTGTTTTTT. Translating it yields CALGTSGGEKLFF.

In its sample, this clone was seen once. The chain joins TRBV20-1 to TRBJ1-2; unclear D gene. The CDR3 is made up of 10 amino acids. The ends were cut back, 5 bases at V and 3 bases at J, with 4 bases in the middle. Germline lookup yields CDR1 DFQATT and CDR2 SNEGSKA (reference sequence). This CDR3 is CSAPYYGYTF. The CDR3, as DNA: TGCAGTGCTCCCTACTATGGCTACACCTTC.

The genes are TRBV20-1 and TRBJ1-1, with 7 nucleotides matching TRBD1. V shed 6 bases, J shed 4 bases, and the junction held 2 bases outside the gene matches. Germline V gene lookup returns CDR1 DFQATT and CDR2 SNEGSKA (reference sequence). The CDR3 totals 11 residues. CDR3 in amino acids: CSAQGSTEAFF. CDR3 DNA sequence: TGCAGTGCACAGGGGAGCACTGAAGCTTTCTTT.

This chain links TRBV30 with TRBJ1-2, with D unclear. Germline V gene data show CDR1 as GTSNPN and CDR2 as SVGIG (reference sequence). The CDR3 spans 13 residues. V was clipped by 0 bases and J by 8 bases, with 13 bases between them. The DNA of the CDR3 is TGTGCCTGGAGTGTAATAGGGTCGGGAGGCTACACCTTC. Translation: CAWSVIGSGGYTF. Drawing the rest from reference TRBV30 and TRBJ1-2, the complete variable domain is SQTIHQWPATLVQPVGSPLSLECTVEGTSNPNLYWYRQAAGRGLQLLFYSVGIGQISSEVPQNLSASRPQDRQFILSSKKLLLSDSGFYLCAWSVIGSGGYTFGSGTRLTVV.

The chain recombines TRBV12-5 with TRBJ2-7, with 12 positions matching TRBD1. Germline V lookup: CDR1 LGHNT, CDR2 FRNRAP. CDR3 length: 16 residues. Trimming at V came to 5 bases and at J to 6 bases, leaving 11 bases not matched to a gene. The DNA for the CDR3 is TGTGCTAGTGGTCTAATCCACCGGGACAGGGGGCGCGAGCAGTACTTC. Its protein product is CASGLIHRDRGREQYF.

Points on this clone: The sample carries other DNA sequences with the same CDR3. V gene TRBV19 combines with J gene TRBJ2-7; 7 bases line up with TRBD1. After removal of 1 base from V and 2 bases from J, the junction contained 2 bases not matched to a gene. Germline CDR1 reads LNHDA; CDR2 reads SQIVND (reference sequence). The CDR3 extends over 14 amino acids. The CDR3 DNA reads TGTGCCAGTAGTATAGGACAGGGTACCTACGAGCAGTACTTC. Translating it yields CASSIGQGTYEQYF.

CDR3 nucleotide sequence: TGTGCCAGCAGCTTCGGGACAGATACGCAGTATTTT. Its translation: CASSFGTDTQYF. The chain couples TRBV5-5 to TRBJ2-3; D is uncertain. The CDR3 contains 12 residues. V lost 2 bases to trimming and J lost 3 bases, with 4 bases between them. CDR1 and CDR2 (germline): SGHKS, YYEKEE (reference sequence).

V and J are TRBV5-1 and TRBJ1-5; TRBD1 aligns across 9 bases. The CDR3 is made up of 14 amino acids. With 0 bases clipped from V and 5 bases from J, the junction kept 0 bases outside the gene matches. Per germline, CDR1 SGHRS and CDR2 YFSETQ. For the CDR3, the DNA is TGCGCCAGCAGCTTGGGGACAGGGGATCAGCCCCAGCATTTT. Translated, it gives CASSLGTGDQPQHF. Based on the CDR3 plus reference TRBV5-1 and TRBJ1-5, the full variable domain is KAGVTQTPRYLIKTRGQQVTLSCSPISGHRSVSWYQQTPGQGLQFLFEYFSETQRNKGNFPGRFSGRQFSNSRSEMNVSTLELGDSALYLCASSLGTGDQPQHFGDGTRLSIL.

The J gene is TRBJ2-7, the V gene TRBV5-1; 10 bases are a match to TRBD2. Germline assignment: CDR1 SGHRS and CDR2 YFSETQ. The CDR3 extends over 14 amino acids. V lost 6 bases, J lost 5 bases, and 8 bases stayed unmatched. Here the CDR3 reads CASKPGLAGDEQYF. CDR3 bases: TGCGCCAGCAAACCGGGGCTAGCGGGGGACGAGCAGTACTTC. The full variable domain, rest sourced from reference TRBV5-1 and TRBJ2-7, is KAGVTQTPRYLIKTRGQQVTLSCSPISGHRSVSWYQQTPGQGLQFLFEYFSETQRNKGNFPGRFSGRQFSNSRSEMNVSTLELGDSALYLCASKPGLAGDEQYFGPGTRLTVT.

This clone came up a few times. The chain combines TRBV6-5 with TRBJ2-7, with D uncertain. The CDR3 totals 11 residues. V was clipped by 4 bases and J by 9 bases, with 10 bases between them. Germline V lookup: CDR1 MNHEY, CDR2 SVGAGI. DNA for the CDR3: TGTGCCAGCAGTTCCCCCTCAGGGCAGTACTTC. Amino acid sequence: CASSSPSGQYF.